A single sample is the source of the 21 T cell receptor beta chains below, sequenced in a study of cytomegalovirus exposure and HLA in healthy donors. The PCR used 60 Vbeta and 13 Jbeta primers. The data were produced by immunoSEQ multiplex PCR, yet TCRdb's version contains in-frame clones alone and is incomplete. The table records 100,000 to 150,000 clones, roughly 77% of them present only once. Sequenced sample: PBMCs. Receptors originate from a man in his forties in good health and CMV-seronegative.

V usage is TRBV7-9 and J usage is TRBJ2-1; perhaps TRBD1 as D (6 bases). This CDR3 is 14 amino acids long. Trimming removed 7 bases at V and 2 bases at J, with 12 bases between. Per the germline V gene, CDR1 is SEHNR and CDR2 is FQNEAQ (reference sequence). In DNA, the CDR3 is TGTGCCAGCATCTTCGAGGGGGCCTACAATGAGCAGTTCTTC. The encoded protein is CASIFEGAYNEQFF.

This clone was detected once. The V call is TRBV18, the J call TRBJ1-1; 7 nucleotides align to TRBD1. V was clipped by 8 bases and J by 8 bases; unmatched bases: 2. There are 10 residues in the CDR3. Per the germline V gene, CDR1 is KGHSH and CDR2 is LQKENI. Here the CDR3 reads CASGDREAFF. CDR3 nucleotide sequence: TGTGCCAGCGGGGACAGAGAAGCTTTCTTT. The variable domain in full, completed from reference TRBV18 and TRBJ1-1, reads NAGVMQNPRHLVRRRGQEARLRCSPMKGHSHVYWYRQLPEEGLKFMVYLQKENIIDESGMPKERFSAEFPKEGPSILRIQQVVRGDSAAYFCASGDREAFFGQGTRLTVV.

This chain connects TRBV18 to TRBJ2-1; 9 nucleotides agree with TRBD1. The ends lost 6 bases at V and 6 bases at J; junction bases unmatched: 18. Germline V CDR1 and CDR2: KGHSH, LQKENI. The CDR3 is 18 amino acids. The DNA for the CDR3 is TGTGCCAGCTCCCTAGGGGGGCCCGGGACAGGGAATATCAATGAGCAGTTCTTC. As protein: CASSLGGPGTGNINEQFF.

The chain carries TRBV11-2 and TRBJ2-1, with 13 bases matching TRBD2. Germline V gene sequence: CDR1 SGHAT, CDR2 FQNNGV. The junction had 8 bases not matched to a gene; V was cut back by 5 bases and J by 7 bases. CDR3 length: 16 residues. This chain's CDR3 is CASSPRTSGGENEQFF. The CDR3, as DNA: TGTGCCAGCAGCCCCAGGACTAGCGGGGGCGAAAATGAGCAGTTCTTC.

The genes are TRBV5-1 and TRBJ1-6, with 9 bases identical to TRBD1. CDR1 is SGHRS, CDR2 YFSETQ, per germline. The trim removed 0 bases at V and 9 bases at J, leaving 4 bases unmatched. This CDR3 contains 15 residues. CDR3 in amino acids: CASSLDTGGGSPLHF. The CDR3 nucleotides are TGCGCCAGCAGCTTGGATACAGGGGGCGGTTCACCCCTCCACTTT.

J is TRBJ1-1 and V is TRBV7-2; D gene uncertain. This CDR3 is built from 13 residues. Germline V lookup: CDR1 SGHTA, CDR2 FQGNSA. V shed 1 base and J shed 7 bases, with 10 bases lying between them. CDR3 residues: CASSLDGRREAFF. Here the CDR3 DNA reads TGTGCCAGCAGCTTAGATGGGCGTCGTGAAGCTTTCTTT.

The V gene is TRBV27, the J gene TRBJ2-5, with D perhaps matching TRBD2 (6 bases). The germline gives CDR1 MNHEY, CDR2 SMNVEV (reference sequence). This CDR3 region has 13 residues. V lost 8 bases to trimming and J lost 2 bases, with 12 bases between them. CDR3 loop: CASAMTSQETQYF. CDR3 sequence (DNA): TGTGCCAGCGCAATGACTAGTCAAGAGACCCAGTACTTC.

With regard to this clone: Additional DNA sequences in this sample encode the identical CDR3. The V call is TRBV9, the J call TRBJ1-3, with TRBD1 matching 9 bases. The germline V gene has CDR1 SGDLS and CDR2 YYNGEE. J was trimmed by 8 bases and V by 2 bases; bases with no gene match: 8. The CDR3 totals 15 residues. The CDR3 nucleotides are TGTGCCAGCAGCGTGTACCGGGACAGGGAAGACACCATATATTTT. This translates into CASSVYRDREDTIYF.

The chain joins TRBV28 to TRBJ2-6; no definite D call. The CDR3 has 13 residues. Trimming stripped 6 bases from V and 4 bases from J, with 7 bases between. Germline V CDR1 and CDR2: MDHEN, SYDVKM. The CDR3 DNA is TGTGCCAGCAGCATTGGCGGGGCCAACGTCCTGACTTTC. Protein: CASSIGGANVLTF.

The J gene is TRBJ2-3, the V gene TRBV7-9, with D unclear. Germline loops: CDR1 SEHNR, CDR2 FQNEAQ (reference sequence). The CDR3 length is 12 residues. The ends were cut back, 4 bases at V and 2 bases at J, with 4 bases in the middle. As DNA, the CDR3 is TGTGCCAGCAGCTCGTACACAGATACGCAGTATTTT. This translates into CASSSYTDTQYF. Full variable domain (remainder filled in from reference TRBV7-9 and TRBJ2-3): DTGVSQNPRHKITKRGQNVTFRCDPISEHNRLYWYRQTLGQGPEFLTYFQNEAQLEKSRLLSDRFSAERPKGSFSTLEIQRTEQGDSAMYLCASSSYTDTQYFGPGTRLTVL.

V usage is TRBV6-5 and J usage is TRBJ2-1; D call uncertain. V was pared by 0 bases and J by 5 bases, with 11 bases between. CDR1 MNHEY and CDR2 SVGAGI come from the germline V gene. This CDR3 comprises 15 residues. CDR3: CASSYSYRIDNEQFF. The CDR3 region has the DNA TGTGCCAGCAGTTACTCTTACAGAATCGACAATGAGCAGTTCTTC.

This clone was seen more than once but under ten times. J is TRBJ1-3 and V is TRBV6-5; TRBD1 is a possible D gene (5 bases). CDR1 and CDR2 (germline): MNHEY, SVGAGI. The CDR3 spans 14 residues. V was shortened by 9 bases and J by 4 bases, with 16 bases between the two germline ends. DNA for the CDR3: TGTGCCAGTACGGTCATGGGACTCGGAAACACCATATATTTT. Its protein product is CASTVMGLGNTIYF.

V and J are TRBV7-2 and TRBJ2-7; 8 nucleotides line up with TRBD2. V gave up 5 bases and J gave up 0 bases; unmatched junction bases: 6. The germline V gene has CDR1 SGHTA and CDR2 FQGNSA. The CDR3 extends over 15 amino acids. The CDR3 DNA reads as TGTGCCAGCAGCCAAACTAGCGGCAGCTCCTACGAGCAGTACTTC. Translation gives CASSQTSGSSYEQYF.

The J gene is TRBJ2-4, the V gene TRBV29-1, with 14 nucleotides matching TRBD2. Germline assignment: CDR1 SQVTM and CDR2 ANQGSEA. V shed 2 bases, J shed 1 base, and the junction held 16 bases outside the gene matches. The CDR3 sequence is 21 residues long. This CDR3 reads CSVELPPGGLAGAWAKNIQYF. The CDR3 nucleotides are TGCAGCGTTGAACTACCCCCGGGGGGACTAGCGGGAGCTTGGGCCAAAAACATTCAGTACTTC.

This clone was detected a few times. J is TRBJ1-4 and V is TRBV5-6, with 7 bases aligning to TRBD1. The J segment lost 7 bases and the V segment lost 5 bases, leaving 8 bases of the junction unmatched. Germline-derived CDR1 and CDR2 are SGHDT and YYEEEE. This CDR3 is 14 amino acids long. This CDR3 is CASRRDRVSEKLFF. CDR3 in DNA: TGTGCCAGCAGACGAGACAGGGTCTCTGAAAAACTGTTTTTT.

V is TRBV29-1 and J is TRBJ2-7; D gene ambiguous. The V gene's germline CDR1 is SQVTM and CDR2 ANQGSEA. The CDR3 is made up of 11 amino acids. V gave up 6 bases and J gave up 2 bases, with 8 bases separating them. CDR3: CSVAVTYEQYF. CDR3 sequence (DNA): TGCAGCGTCGCGGTTACCTACGAGCAGTACTTC.

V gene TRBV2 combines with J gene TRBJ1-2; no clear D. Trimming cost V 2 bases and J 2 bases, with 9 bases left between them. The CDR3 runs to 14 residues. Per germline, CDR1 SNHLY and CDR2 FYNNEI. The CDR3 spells CASSEWASNYGYTF. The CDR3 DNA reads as TGTGCCAGCAGTGAATGGGCCAGCAACTATGGCTACACCTTC. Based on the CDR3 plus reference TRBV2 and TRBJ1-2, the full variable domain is EPEVTQTPSHQVTQMGQEVILRCVPISNHLYFYWYRQILGQKVEFLVSFYNNEISEKSEIFDDQFSVERPDGSNFTLKIRSTKLEDSAMYFCASSEWASNYGYTFGSGTRLTVV.

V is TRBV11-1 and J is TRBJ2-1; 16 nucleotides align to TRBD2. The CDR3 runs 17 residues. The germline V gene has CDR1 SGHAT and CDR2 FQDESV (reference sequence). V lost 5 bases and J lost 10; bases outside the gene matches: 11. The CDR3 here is CASSRGTSGRAVKEQFF. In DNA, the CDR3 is TGTGCCAGCAGCCGGGGGACTAGCGGGAGGGCCGTAAAAGAGCAGTTCTTC.

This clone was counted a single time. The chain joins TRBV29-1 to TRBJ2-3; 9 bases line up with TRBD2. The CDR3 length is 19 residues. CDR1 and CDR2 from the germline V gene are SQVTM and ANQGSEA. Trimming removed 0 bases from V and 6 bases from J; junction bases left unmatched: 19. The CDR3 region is CSVEDRLNPGLAARDTQYF. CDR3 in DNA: TGCAGCGTTGAAGACCGGCTTAATCCGGGACTAGCAGCCAGGGATACGCAGTATTTT.

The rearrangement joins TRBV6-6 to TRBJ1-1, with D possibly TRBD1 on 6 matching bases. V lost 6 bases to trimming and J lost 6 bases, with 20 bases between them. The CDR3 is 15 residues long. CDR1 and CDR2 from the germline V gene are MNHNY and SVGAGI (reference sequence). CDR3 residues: CASRRSGGAEAEAFF. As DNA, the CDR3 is TGTGCCAGCAGGCGCAGTGGGGGGGCGGAAGCTGAAGCTTTCTTT.

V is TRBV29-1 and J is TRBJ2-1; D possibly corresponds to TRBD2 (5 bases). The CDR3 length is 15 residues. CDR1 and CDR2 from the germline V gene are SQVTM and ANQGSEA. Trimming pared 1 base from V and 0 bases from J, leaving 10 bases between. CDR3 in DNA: TGCAGCGTTGAAGCGGGGATGAGCTCCTACAATGAGCAGTTCTTC. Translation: CSVEAGMSSYNEQFF.